This T cell receptor beta chain derives from a study of T-cell reconstitution after alpha-beta-depleted transplantation in children. Study-wide points: Reports say that about two months after transplant, the alpha-beta T cells came out of several hundred graft clones that had expanded. Surviving recipient T cells and thymic progenitors produced the high day-60 TCRbeta diversity seen in some patients.

Germline V gives CDR1 LGHDT, CDR2 YNNKEL (reference sequence). V lost 4 bases to trimming and J lost 1 base, with 14 bases between them. The CDR3 length is 17 residues. Using unique molecular identifiers, the investigators prepared the TCRbeta library. Each CDR3 protein is one row after TCRdb ran MiXCR on the PCR reads. The table includes about 400,000 distinct CDR3 sequences, about 17% detected once. A note on this clonotype: Its antigen is as yet unknown.

The sample in question was PBMCs, mostly from graft donor cells, obtained 360 days after TCRalphabeta/CD19-depleted stem cell transplant. The sequence was obtained from a boy younger than two who had a stem cell transplant for Wiskott-Aldrich syndrome, so the T cells may come from the graft donor. The chain combines TRBV3-1 with TRBJ2-6; the D is unclear. CDR3 bases: TGTGCCAGCAGCCCGACACCCACCCGTTCTGGGGCCAACGTCCTGACTTTC. It codes for CASSPTPTRSGANVLTF.